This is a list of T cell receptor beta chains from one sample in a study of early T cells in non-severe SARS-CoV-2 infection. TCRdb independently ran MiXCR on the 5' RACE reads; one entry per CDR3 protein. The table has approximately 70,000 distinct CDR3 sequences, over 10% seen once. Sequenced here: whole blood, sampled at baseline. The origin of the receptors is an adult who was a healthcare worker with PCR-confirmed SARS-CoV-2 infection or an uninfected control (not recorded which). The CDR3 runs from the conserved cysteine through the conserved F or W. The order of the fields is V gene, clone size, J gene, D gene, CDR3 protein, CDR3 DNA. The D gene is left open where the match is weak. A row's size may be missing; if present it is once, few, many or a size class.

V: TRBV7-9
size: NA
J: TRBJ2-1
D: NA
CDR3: CASSFAGYVDEQFF
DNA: TGTGCCAGCAGCTTCGCAGGGTATGTTGATGAGCAGTTCTTC

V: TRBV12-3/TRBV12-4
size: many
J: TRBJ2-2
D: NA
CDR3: CASSPARTGELFF
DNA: TGTGCCAGCAGCCCCGCCCGGACCGGGGAGCTGTTTTTT

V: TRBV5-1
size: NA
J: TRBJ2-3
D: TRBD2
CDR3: CASSFGSSGGDTQYF
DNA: TGCGCCAGCAGCTTTGGCTCTAGCGGGGGAGATACGCAGTATTTT

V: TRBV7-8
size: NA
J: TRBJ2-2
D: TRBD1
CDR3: CASSYYRRGQGATGELFF
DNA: TGTGCCAGCAGCTACTATCGAAGGGGACAGGGGGCTACCGGGGAGCTGTTTTTT

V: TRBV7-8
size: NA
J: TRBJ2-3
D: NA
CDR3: CASSFTGPTDTQYF
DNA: TGTGCCAGCAGCTTTACAGGGCCCACAGATACGCAGTATTTT

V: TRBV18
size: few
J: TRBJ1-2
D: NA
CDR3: CASSPTKRGSANYGYTF
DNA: TGTGCCAGCTCACCAACAAAGAGGGGGTCTGCTAACTATGGCTACACCTTC

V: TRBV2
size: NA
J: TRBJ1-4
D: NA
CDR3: CASSVRGSDYNEKLFF
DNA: TGTGCCAGCAGTGTACGCGGCAGCGACTATAATGAAAAACTGTTTTTT

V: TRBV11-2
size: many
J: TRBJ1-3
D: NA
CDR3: CATTSYSGNTIYF
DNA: TGTGCCACTACAAGTTACTCTGGAAACACCATATATTTT

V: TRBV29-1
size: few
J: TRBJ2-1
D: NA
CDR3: CSGISLSYNEQFF
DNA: TGCAGCGGGATTAGCCTCTCCTACAATGAGCAGTTCTTC

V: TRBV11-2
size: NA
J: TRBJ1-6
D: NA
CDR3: CASSFRGRNSPLHF
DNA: TGTGCCAGCAGCTTTCGGGGACGAAATTCACCCCTCCACTTT

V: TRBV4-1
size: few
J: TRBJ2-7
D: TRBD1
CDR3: CASSPGQGASYEQYF
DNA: TGCGCCAGCAGCCCGGGACAGGGGGCCTCCTACGAGCAGTACTTC

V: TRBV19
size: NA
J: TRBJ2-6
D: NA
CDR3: CASSPIRSGANVLTF
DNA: TGTGCCAGTAGCCCGATAAGGAGCGGGGCCAACGTCCTGACTTTC

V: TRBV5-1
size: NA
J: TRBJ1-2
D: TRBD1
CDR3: CASSLSQGAENTF
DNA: TGCGCCAGCAGCTTAAGCCAGGGGGCAGAAAACACCTTC

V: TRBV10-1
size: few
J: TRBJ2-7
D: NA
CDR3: CASSDGQTYEQYF
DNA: TGCGCCAGCAGTGATGGACAGACCTACGAGCAGTACTTC

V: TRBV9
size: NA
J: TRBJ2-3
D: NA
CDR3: CASSFSGTEQDTQYF
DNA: TGTGCCAGCAGCTTCTCCGGGACTGAACAAGATACGCAGTATTTT

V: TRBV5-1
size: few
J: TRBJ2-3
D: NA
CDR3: CASSLPAVTDTQYF
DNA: TGCGCCAGCAGCTTGCCGGCAGTGACAGATACGCAGTATTTT

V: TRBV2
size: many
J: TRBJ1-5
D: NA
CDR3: CASSTQGDQPQHF
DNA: TGTGCCAGCAGCACTCAGGGTGACCAGCCCCAGCATTTT

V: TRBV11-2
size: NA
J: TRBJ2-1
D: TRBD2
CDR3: CASRGTSGNNEQFF
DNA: TGTGCCAGCAGGGGGACTAGCGGGAACAATGAGCAGTTCTTC

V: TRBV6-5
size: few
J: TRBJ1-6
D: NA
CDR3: CASASSLNSPLHF
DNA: TGTGCCAGCGCCAGTAGCCTTAATTCACCCCTCCACTTT

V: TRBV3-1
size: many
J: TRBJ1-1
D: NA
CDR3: CASSQPMNRALNTEAFF
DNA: TGTGCCAGCAGTCAGCCTATGAACAGGGCTCTGAACACTGAAGCTTTCTTT

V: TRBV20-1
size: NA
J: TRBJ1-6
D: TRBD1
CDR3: CSARDLQGQLNSPLHF
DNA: TGCAGTGCTAGAGATTTACAGGGGCAACTAAATTCACCCCTCCACTTT

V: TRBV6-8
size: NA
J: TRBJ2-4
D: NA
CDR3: CASSYPRCENIQYF
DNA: TGTGCCAGCAGTTACCCGAGGTGCGAGAACATTCAGTACTTC

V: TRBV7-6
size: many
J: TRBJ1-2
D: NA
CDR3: CASSLLWTDGYTF
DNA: TGTGCCAGCAGCCTACTCTGGACAGATGGCTACACCTTC

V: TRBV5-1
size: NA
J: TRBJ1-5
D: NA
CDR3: CASSSGAGNQPQHF
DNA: TGCGCCAGCAGCTCCGGGGCGGGAAATCAGCCCCAGCATTTT

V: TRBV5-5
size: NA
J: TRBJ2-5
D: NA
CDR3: CASSLSGGAGQETQYF
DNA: TGTGCCAGCAGCTTGTCCGGAGGGGCAGGGCAAGAGACCCAGTACTTC

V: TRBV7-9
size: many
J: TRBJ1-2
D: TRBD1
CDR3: CASSLASGTGRNYGYTF
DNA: TGTGCCAGCAGCTTAGCTTCGGGGACAGGGCGAAACTATGGCTACACCTTC

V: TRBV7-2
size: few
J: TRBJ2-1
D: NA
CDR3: CASSATAPSNEQFF
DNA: TGTGCCAGCAGCGCGACAGCGCCTAGCAATGAGCAGTTCTTC

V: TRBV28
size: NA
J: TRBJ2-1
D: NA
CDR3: CASSPGSYNEQFF
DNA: TGTGCCAGCAGTCCCGGGAGTTACAATGAGCAGTTCTTC

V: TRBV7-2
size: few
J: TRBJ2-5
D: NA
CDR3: CASSFGDQETQYF
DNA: TGTGCCAGCAGCTTCGGCGACCAAGAGACCCAGTACTTC

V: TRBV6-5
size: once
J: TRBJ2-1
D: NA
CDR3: CASSYSPGSLNEQFF
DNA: TGTGCCAGCAGTTACTCTCCAGGTTCCCTCAATGAGCAGTTCTTT

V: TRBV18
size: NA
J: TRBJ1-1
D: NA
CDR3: CASSRLSMNTEAFF
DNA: TGTGCCAGCTCACGCCTTAGCATGAACACTGAAGCTTTCTTT